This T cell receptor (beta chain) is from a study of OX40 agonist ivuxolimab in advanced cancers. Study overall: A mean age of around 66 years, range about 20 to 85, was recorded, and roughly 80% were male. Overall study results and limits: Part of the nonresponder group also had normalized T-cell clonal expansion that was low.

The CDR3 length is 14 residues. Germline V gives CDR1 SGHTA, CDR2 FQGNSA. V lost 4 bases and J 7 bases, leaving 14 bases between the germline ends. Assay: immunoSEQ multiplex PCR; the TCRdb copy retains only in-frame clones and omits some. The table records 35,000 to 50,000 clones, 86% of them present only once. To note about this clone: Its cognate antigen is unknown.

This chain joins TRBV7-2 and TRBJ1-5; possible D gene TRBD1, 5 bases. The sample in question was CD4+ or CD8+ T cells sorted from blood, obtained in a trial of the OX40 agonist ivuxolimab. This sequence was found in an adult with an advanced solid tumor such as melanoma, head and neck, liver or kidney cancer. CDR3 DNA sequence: TGTGCCAGCAGCTCCGCGGGGGAGTTCCAGCCCCAGCATTTT. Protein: CASSSAGEFQPQHF.